This T cell receptor (beta chain) was observed in a study of cytomegalovirus exposure and HLA in healthy donors. Study in general: Among 350 to 500 genotyped donors, around 80% fell in the Caucasian-associated ancestry cluster. Study-wide results and limits: Later analysis associated a missense DCLRE1C variant with TCR beta V- and J-gene trimming. The classifier, whose performance was assessed in both the original and validation cohorts, reportedly diagnosed cytomegalovirus status with high specificity and sensitivity.

This clone was picked up a small number of times. The antigen remains undetermined. With 5 bases clipped from V and 1 base from J, the junction kept 11 bases outside the gene matches. CDR1 is SGHVS, CDR2 FQNEAQ, per germline. The CDR3 runs to 17 residues. Nominally healthy donors provided the samples, though records likely missed some immune exposures. PCR involved 60 Vbeta and 13 Jbeta primers. The repertoire was sequenced with immunoSEQ multiplex PCR; TCRdb's copy has only in-frame clones and lacks some. The data contain approximately 150,000 clones, around 75% of them seen just once; the ten biggest clones take up 2.5% to 3.5%.

The sequenced sample consisted of PBMCs. This chain connects TRBV7-8 to TRBJ2-3, with 8 positions matching TRBD2. The clonotype originates from a male donor in good health and CMV-seronegative. CDR3 sequence reads: CASSTRRRGVGTDTQYF. In DNA, the CDR3 is TGTGCCAGCAGCACACGCCGGCGGGGGGTCGGCACAGATACGCAGTATTTT.